This record concerns one T cell receptor beta chain sequence. The repertoire was sequenced with immunoSEQ multiplex PCR; TCRdb's copy has only in-frame clones and lacks some. The sample includes 110,000 or so clones, about nine tenths of them seen just once. This record comes from a study of blood T cell repertoires in COVID-19. Germline loops: CDR1 SNHLY, CDR2 FYNNEI. The CDR3 is 15 amino acids. Trimming took 4 bases from V and 0 from J; bases not matched to a gene: 4. This sequence was found in a man aged 65-85 years who had recovered from COVID-19. The chain employs TRBV2 and TRBJ1-1; TRBD1 aligns across 8 bases. The sample consisted of peripheral blood. In DNA form, the CDR3 reads TGTGCCAGCAGTGGAACAGGGGGGATGAACACTGAAGCTTTCTTT. It yields the protein CASSGTGGMNTEAFF.